These 13 T cell receptor beta chains share one sample of origin, sequenced in a study of cytomegalovirus exposure and HLA in healthy donors. In the PCR, 60 Vbeta and 13 Jbeta primers were used. Clones were sequenced by immunoSEQ multiplex PCR, and TCRdb holds only the in-frame ones, with some missing. The sample yields around 140,000 clones, about four fifths seen once. What was sequenced was PBMCs. The receptors stem from a man aged 40-55 years in good health and CMV-seronegative.

The chain combines TRBV9 with TRBJ2-1, with D unclear. V dropped 0 bases and J dropped 10 bases, with 17 bases sitting between them. The CDR3 is 15 residues long. Germline CDR1 SGDLS, CDR2 YYNGEE. The CDR3 is CASSVGAVAAGEQFF. The CDR3 region has the DNA TGTGCCAGCAGCGTAGGAGCAGTAGCAGCCGGGGAGCAGTTCTTC.

V is TRBV6-1 and J is TRBJ2-7; weak D call: TRBD1 (5 bases). CDR1 and CDR2 (germline): MNHNS, SASEGT. V lost 6 bases, J lost 0 bases, and 12 bases lay in between. CDR3 length: 14 amino acids. The CDR3: CASRDSLSSYEQYF. CDR3 nucleotide sequence: TGTGCCAGCAGAGACAGCCTGAGCTCCTACGAGCAGTACTTC.

The chain joins TRBV12-5 to TRBJ1-5; the match to TRBD1 covers 12 bases. CDR1 LGHNT and CDR2 FRNRAP come from the germline V gene. V lost 3 bases to trimming and J lost 7 bases; unmatched junction nucleotides: 4. CDR3 length: 15 residues. The CDR3 bases are TGTGCTAGTGGTTTCTCGGGACAGGGGGCGCAGCCCCAGCATTTT. It encodes CASGFSGQGAQPQHF.

The chain combines TRBV29-1 with TRBJ2-5; 8 bases fit TRBD1. The J call could be wrong; TRBJ2-7 is a better fit for the DNA end. The CDR3 extends over 13 amino acids. CDR1 is SQVTM and CDR2 is ANQGSEA in the germline V gene. Here the CDR3 reads CSVDGQGFYEQYF. The CDR3 DNA sequence: TGCAGCGTTGACGGACAGGGATTCTACGAGCAGTACTTC.

V usage is TRBV5-1 and J usage is TRBJ2-7; 9 bases align to TRBD1. The CDR3 totals 15 residues. J was trimmed by 4 bases and V by 4 bases; bases with no gene match: 9. Looked up from germline, CDR1 is SGHRS and CDR2 is YFSETQ. CDR3 sequence: CASSHGQGRGYEQYF. The DNA for the CDR3 is TGCGCCAGCAGCCACGGACAGGGGAGAGGATACGAGCAGTACTTC. The full variable domain, in which reference TRBV5-1 and TRBJ2-7 provide the parts outside the CDR3, is KAGVTQTPRYLIKTRGQQVTLSCSPISGHRSVSWYQQTPGQGLQFLFEYFSETQRNKGNFPGRFSGRQFSNSRSEMNVSTLELGDSALYLCASSHGQGRGYEQYFGPGTRLTVT.

The genes are TRBV7-2 and TRBJ1-3; 7 bases match TRBD1. J was trimmed by 4 bases and V by 6 bases; bases with no gene match: 6. Germline V CDR1 and CDR2: SGHTA, FQGNSA. The CDR3 consists of 14 residues. CDR3 nucleotides: TGTGCCAGCAGGCGACAGGGAGAAGGAAACACCATATATTTT. This sequence encodes CASRRQGEGNTIYF.

The genes are TRBV29-1 and TRBJ1-3, with D possibly matching TRBD1 (6 bases). The CDR3 totals 12 residues. The ends were cut back, 4 bases at V and 4 bases at J, with 8 bases in the middle. CDR1 and CDR2 from the germline V gene are SQVTM and ANQGSEA. CDR3 sequence reads: CSVAGAGNTIYF. CDR3 sequence (DNA): TGCAGCGTTGCAGGGGCAGGAAACACCATATATTTT.

This clone was observed a handful of times. The chain joins TRBV5-5 to TRBJ2-1, with TRBD1 matching 9 bases. The CDR3 covers 17 residues. From germline, CDR1 is SGHKS and CDR2 YYEKEE (reference sequence). Germline trimming cut 1 base from V and 4 bases from J; bases unmatched to any gene: 9. CDR3 DNA: TGTGCCAGCAGCTTGATGCCCCACGGGACAGGGTACAATGAGCAGTTCTTC. Amino acid sequence: CASSLMPHGTGYNEQFF.

This rearrangement joins TRBV7-2 to TRBJ2-3; 7 bases fit TRBD2. V trimming: 4 bases; J trimming: 6 bases; junction bases outside the gene matches: 4. From germline, CDR1 is SGHTA and CDR2 FQGNSA. The CDR3 consists of 13 residues. The CDR3 here is CASSSPLADTQYF. CDR3 DNA: TGTGCCAGCAGCTCTCCACTAGCGGATACGCAGTATTTT.

The V and J genes are TRBV23-1 and TRBJ2-1, with 7 bases lining up with TRBD2. TRBV23-1 has ORF status, its function being uncertain. Losses at the gene ends were 2 bases for V and 4 bases for J; bases not matched to a gene: 5. This CDR3 has 15 residues. The CDR3 region is CASSQTSVPYNEQFF. The CDR3 DNA reads as TGCGCCAGCAGTCAAACTAGCGTTCCATACAATGAGCAGTTCTTC.

The chain has TRBV7-7 and TRBJ2-1; 11 bases line up with TRBD2. Germline CDR1 and CDR2: SSHAT and FNYEAQ (reference sequence). The CDR3 has 18 residues. V was pared by 4 bases and J by 3 bases, with 11 bases of the junction left unmatched. In DNA form, the CDR3 reads TGTGCCAGCAGCTCCTTTAGCGGGGGGGCTCTCTTCTACAATGAGCAGTTCTTC. Amino acid sequence: CASSSFSGGALFYNEQFF.

This clone was observed a handful of times. Other DNA sequences of this sample code for an identical CDR3. V gene TRBV5-1 combines with J gene TRBJ1-5; 7 bases are shared with TRBD1. The CDR3 is made up of 15 amino acids. Losses at the gene ends were 0 bases for V and 3 bases for J; bases not matched to a gene: 3. From germline, CDR1 is SGHRS and CDR2 YFSETQ. CDR3 region: CASSLDRGPNQPQHF. The CDR3 bases are TGCGCCAGCAGCTTGGACAGGGGCCCCAATCAGCCCCAGCATTTT.

The chain combines TRBV11-2 with TRBJ2-2; a weak D match, TRBD1 (5 bases). CDR1 is SGHAT, CDR2 FQNNGV, per germline. V was cut by 0 bases and J by 1 base, with 15 bases left in between. The CDR3 totals 18 residues. This CDR3 is CASSLDLWGDLNTGELFF. As DNA, the CDR3 is TGTGCCAGCAGCTTAGATCTCTGGGGCGACTTGAACACCGGGGAGCTGTTTTTT. The full variable domain, with the rest looked up from reference TRBV11-2 and TRBJ2-2, is EAGVAQSPRYKIIEKRQSVAFWCNPISGHATLYWYQQILGQGPKLLIQFQNNGVVDDSQLPKDRFSAERLKGVDSTLKIQPAKLEDSAVYLCASSLDLWGDLNTGELFFGEGSRLTVL.